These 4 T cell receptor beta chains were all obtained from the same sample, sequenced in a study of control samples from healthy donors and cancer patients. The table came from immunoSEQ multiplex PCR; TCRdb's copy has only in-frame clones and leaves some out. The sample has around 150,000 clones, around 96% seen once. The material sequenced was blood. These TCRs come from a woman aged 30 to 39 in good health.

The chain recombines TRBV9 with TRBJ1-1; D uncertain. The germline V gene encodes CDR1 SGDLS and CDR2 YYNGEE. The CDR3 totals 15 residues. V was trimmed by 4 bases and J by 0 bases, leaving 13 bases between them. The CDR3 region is CASSPYSGMNTEAFF. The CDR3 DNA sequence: TGTGCCAGCAGCCCGTATTCCGGGATGAACACTGAAGCTTTCTTT.

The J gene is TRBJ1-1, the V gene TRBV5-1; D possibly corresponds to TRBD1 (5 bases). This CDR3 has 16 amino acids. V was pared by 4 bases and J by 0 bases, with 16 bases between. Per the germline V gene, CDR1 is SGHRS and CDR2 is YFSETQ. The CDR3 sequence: CASSTSGTAMNTEAFF. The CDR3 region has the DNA TGCGCCAGCAGCACATCCGGGACGGCCATGAACACTGAAGCTTTCTTT. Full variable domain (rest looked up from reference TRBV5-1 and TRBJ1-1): KAGVTQTPRYLIKTRGQQVTLSCSPISGHRSVSWYQQTPGQGLQFLFEYFSETQRNKGNFPGRFSGRQFSNSRSEMNVSTLELGDSALYLCASSTSGTAMNTEAFFGQGTRLTVV.

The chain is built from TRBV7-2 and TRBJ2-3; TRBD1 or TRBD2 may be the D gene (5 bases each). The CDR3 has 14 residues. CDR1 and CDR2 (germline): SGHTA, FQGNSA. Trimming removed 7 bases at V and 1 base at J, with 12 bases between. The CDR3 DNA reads TGTGCCAGCACCCCGGGGCGGGGCACAGATACGCAGTATTTT. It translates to CASTPGRGTDTQYF.

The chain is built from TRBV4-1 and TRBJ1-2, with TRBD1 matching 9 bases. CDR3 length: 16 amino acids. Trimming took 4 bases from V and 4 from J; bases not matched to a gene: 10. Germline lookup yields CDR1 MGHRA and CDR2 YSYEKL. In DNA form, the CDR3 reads TGCGCCAGCAGCCCGAGGACAGGGGAGGTTGGCTATGGCTACACCTTC. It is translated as CASSPRTGEVGYGYTF.